The sample holds many counts of the clone carrying this TCR beta chain. The sample is drawn from a study of T cells in Graves' hyperthyroidism and ophthalmopathy. RNA transcripts gave rise to amplified TCR beta CDR3 regions. First-round RT-PCR targeting the TCR CDR3 was performed with the HTBI primer set. TCRdb processed the multiplex PCR reads anew with MiXCR; each CDR3 protein has one entry. There are a few hundred thousand distinct CDR3 sequences in the sample; 35% to 55% occur only once, and 7.5% to 8.5% lies in the top ten. Trimming at V came to 3 bases and at J to 2 bases, leaving 0 bases not matched to a gene. The CDR3 totals 13 residues. From germline, CDR1 is SNHLY and CDR2 FYNNEI.

Sequencing used peripheral blood or thyroid tissue (not recorded which). The sequence came from a woman aged 18-29 years with Graves' hyperthyroidism. This chain uses TRBV2 with TRBJ2-7; 8 bases are a match to TRBD1. DNA for the CDR3: TGTGCCAGCAGTGACAGGGGGCCCTACGAGCAGTACTTC. Translating it yields CASSDRGPYEQYF.